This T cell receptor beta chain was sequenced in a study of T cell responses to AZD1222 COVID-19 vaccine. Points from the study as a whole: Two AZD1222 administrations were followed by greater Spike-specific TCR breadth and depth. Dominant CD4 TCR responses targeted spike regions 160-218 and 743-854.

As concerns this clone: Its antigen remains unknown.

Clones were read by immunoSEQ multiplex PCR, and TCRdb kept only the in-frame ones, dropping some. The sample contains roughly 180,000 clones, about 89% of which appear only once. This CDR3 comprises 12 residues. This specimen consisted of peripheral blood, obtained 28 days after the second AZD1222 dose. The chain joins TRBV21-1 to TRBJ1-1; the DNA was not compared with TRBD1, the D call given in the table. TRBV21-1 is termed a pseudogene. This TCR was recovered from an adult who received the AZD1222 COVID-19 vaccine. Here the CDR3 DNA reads TGTGCCAGCTTCCGCAGGGACACTGAAGCTTTCTTT. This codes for CASFRRDTEAFF.